These T cell receptor beta chains were read from a single sample in a study of blood T cell repertoires in COVID-19. The method was immunoSEQ multiplex PCR; TCRdb's version includes in-frame clones alone and lacks a portion of them. The sample lists around 100,000 clones; around 90% were seen once. Sequenced input: peripheral blood. The source is a human donor in a cohort sampled during active COVID-19. Each CDR3 is given with its conserved first and last residue. D genes are given only for firm matches. A row's size may be missing; if present it is once, few, many or a size class.

DNA	CDR3	length	V	size	J	D
TGTGCCAGCAGACCCGGTGGACTAGCGGGATACACCGGGGAGCTGTTTTTT	CASRPGGLAGYTGELFF	17	TRBV28	NA	TRBJ2-2	TRBD2
TGTGCCAGCAGTTTTAGTAGTTGGCAGGATGGCTACACCTTC	CASSFSSWQDGYTF	14	TRBV28	NA	TRBJ1-2	NA
TGTGCCAGCAGTGAGGGAGCCTTAGCACCAGATACGCAGTATTTT	CASSEGALAPDTQYF	15	TRBV6-1	NA	TRBJ2-3	NA
TGTGCCAGCACTTTGGGGACAGGGATATACGAGCAGTACTTC	CASTLGTGIYEQYF	14	TRBV6-6	NA	TRBJ2-7	TRBD1
TGTGCCTGGAGGAAAGCAGGGCGGTCTAATGAAAAACTGTTTTTT	CAWRKAGRSNEKLFF	15	TRBV30	NA	TRBJ1-4	NA
TGTGCCAGCAGCTTAGGACGAGGATGGAACGAGCAGTACTTC	CASSLGRGWNEQYF	14	TRBV11-1	once	TRBJ2-7	NA
TGTGCCAGCAGCTTAAGGACTAGCGGGAGGGATGGGACGAGCACAGATACGCAGTATTTT	CASSLRTSGRDGTSTDTQYF	20	TRBV7-3	NA	TRBJ2-3	TRBD2
TGTGCCAGCAGTGGGGGCAGGGAGGGTCAGCCCCAGCATTTT	CASSGGREGQPQHF	14	TRBV2	NA	TRBJ1-5	NA
TGTGCCAGCAGCTCCCCCGGGAAACCCTACGAGCAGTACTTC	CASSSPGKPYEQYF	14	TRBV7-9	NA	TRBJ2-7	NA
TGTGCCAGCGGGCTTCCCTACGAGCAGTACTTC	CASGLPYEQYF	11	TRBV3-1/TRBV3-2	NA	TRBJ2-7	NA
TGTGCCAGCAGTTTACAGGGAAAGGGTAATCAGCCCCAGCATTTT	CASSLQGKGNQPQHF	15	TRBV28	NA	TRBJ1-5	NA
TGTGCCAGCTCACCGACAGGGGTCGGCTACACCTTC	CASSPTGVGYTF	12	TRBV18	NA	TRBJ1-2	TRBD1
TGCGCCAGCAGGCTGGGAGATCAAGGTCCTACAGATACGCAGTATTTT	CASRLGDQGPTDTQYF	16	TRBV5-1	once	TRBJ2-3	NA
TGTGCCAGCACCCAGGGGGTAGCGGCGAACACCGGGGAGCTGTTTTTT	CASTQGVAANTGELFF	16	TRBV27	once	TRBJ2-2	NA
TGTGCCAGCAAGACCGGGAGCTCCTATAATTCACCCCTCCACTTT	CASKTGSSYNSPLHF	15	TRBV6-5	NA	TRBJ1-6	NA
TGTGCCACCCGACAGGGGACCACCGGGGAGCTGTTTTTT	CATRQGTTGELFF	13	TRBV6-4	NA	TRBJ2-2	TRBD1
TGTGCCAGCAGCTCGGGGACACTTGGGGGGGCCAGGGATGAGCAGTTCTTC	CASSSGTLGGARDEQFF	17	TRBV11-3	NA	TRBJ2-1	NA
TGCGCCAGCAGCTTTCATGAGACCCAGTACTTC	CASSFHETQYF	11	TRBV5-1	once	TRBJ2-5	NA
TGTGCCAGTAGTATCCTGGCTAGAGATGGTGAGCAGTTCTTC	CASSILARDGEQFF	14	TRBV19	NA	TRBJ2-1	NA
TGTGCCTGGAGTGTACTAGCGGGAAGGGGCGAGCAGTACTTC	CAWSVLAGRGEQYF	14	TRBV30	NA	TRBJ2-7	TRBD2
TGCGCCAGCAGCCACCAAAGAAACACCATATATTTT	CASSHQRNTIYF	12	TRBV4-1	NA	TRBJ1-3	NA
TGTGCCAGCAGCGTAGGGCTCCTAGCGGACAATGAGCAGTTCTTC	CASSVGLLADNEQFF	15	TRBV9	NA	TRBJ2-1	TRBD2
TGTGCCAGCAGTTCAATCCAGACAGGGCTCACCGGGGAGCTGTTTTTT	CASSSIQTGLTGELFF	16	TRBV27	NA	TRBJ2-2	TRBD1
TGTGCCAGCAGGAAAACAGGGACTAGCGCGAACACCGGGGAGCTGTTTTTT	CASRKTGTSANTGELFF	17	TRBV28	once	TRBJ2-2	TRBD2
TGTGCCTGGGCCAGGTTCCCCCAAGAGACCCAGTACTTC	CAWARFPQETQYF	13	TRBV30	once	TRBJ2-5	NA
TGTGCCATCAGTGGGGCTAGCGGGGCCTACAATGAGCAGTTCTTC	CAISGASGAYNEQFF	15	TRBV10-3	NA	TRBJ2-1	TRBD2
TGTGCCAGCAGCGGACAGGGTATGGGTGAGCAGTACTTC	CASSGQGMGEQYF	13	TRBV2	few	TRBJ2-7	TRBD1
TGTGCCAGTAGTATAGATTTACAGGGGGCAGGTGGCTACACCTTC	CASSIDLQGAGGYTF	15	TRBV19	once	TRBJ1-2	TRBD1
TGCAGCGTCGAACCAGCCGGGACAGTCTCCTACGAGCAGTACTTC	CSVEPAGTVSYEQYF	15	TRBV29-1	NA	TRBJ2-7	TRBD1
TGTGCCAGCAGCTTACCAGATAGCAATCAGCCCCAGCATTTT	CASSLPDSNQPQHF	14	TRBV5-5	NA	TRBJ1-5	NA
TGCGCCAGCAGCCGAGATCCCGGGGGGAGCGAGCAGTACTTC	CASSRDPGGSEQYF	14	TRBV5-1	many	TRBJ2-7	TRBD2
TGTGCCAGCAGTGCCGAAGAGACCCAGTACTTC	CASSAEETQYF	11	TRBV2	NA	TRBJ2-5	NA
TGCGCCAGCAGCCTGCGTGTCGGCTACGAGCAGTACTTC	CASSLRVGYEQYF	13	TRBV5-1	few	TRBJ2-7	NA
TGTGCCAGCTCACCCCCCGGGAGGGCCTCCGAGACCCAGTACTTC	CASSPPGRASETQYF	15	TRBV18	NA	TRBJ2-5	TRBD2